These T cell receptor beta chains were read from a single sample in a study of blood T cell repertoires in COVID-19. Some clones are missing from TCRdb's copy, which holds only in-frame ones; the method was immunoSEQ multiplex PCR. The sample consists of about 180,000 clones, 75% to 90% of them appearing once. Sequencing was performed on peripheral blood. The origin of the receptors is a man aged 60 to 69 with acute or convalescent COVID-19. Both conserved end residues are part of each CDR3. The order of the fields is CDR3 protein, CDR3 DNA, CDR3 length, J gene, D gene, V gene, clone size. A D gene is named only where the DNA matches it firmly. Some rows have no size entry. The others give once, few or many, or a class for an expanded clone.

CASSPGQGGSGELFF,TGTGCCAGCAGCCCGGGACAGGGAGGATCCGGGGAGCTGTTTTTT,15,TRBJ2-2,TRBD1,TRBV6-2/TRBV6-3,NA
CASSIPGTGRAGELFF,TGTGCCAGTAGTATACCCGGGACAGGGCGTGCCGGGGAGCTGTTTTTT,16,TRBJ2-2,TRBD1,TRBV19,NA
CASSSGTGFNQPQHF,TGTGCCAGCAGTTCCGGGACAGGTTTTAATCAGCCCCAGCATTTT,15,TRBJ1-5,TRBD1,TRBV6-5,NA
CASSGQGAYNEQFF,TGTGCCAGCAGCGGACAGGGGGCCTACAATGAGCAGTTCTTC,14,TRBJ2-1,TRBD1,TRBV9,NA
CASSVGQGPMEPQHF,TGCGCCAGCAGCGTAGGACAGGGCCCCATGGAGCCCCAGCATTTT,15,TRBJ1-5,TRBD1,TRBV5-1,few
CASSPNLLTGTATNEKLFF,TGTGCCAGCTCACCGAACCTACTGACAGGGACTGCAACTAATGAAAAACTGTTTTTT,19,TRBJ1-4,TRBD1,TRBV18,NA
CASSLGQGIRYEQYF,TGTGCCAGCAGCTTAGGACAGGGGATCAGGTACGAGCAGTACTTC,15,TRBJ2-7,TRBD1,TRBV7-2,NA
CASSFPGGGMDEQFF,TGTGCCAGCAGTTTCCCCGGGGGGGGGATGGATGAGCAGTTCTTC,15,TRBJ2-1,TRBD2,TRBV28,NA
CASRTRTGVNEKLFF,TGTGCCAGCAGAACCAGGACAGGGGTTAATGAAAAACTGTTTTTT,15,TRBJ1-4,TRBD1,TRBV28,NA
CASSRGTSGSLSEQFF,TGCGCCAGCAGCCGAGGGACTAGCGGGTCCCTCTCTGAGCAGTTCTTC,16,TRBJ2-1,TRBD2,TRBV4-3,NA
CASSIVASGGSTDTQYF,TGTGCCAGCAGCATAGTGGCTAGCGGGGGAAGCACAGATACGCAGTATTTT,17,TRBJ2-3,TRBD2,TRBV11-2,NA
CASSWGDRELPYEQYF,TGTGCCAGCAGCTGGGGGGACAGGGAGCTTCCCTACGAGCAGTACTTC,16,TRBJ2-7,TRBD1,TRBV5-6,NA
CASSSQSVGDTEAFF,TGCGCCAGCAGCTCCCAGAGCGTTGGAGACACTGAAGCTTTCTTT,15,TRBJ1-1,NA,TRBV5-1,NA
CASGLAGVGTGELFF,TGCGCCAGCGGGCTAGCGGGAGTAGGGACCGGGGAGCTGTTTTTT,15,TRBJ2-2,TRBD2,TRBV5-1,NA
CASSPTTFSYNEQFF,TGTGCCAGCAGCCCCACTACATTCTCCTACAATGAGCAGTTCTTC,15,TRBJ2-1,NA,TRBV6-5,NA
CASSPTSAGNIQYF,TGTGCCAGTAGCCCCACTAGCGCTGGAAACATTCAGTACTTC,14,TRBJ2-4,TRBD2,TRBV19,NA
CASSLTGTSEYEQYF,TGTGCCAGCAGCCTAACCGGGACTAGCGAGTACGAGCAGTACTTC,15,TRBJ2-7,TRBD2,TRBV11-1,NA
CATSPRGYNEQFF,TGTGCCACCAGTCCGCGGGGCTACAATGAGCAGTTCTTC,13,TRBJ2-1,NA,TRBV24-1,NA
CAIRSGKRGYTF,TGTGCCATCAGATCAGGGAAAAGGGGCTACACCTTC,12,TRBJ1-2,NA,TRBV10-3,NA
CASSLQGGTEAFF,TGTGCCAGCAGTTTACAGGGAGGCACTGAAGCTTTCTTT,13,TRBJ1-1,NA,TRBV27,NA
CASNQRRQGETQYF,TGTGCCAGCAACCAACGGCGGCAGGGAGAGACCCAGTACTTC,14,TRBJ2-5,NA,TRBV6-5,NA
CASRGSGRAFSSYNEQFF,TGCGCCAGCAGAGGCAGCGGGAGGGCCTTTAGTTCCTACAATGAGCAGTTCTTC,18,TRBJ2-1,TRBD2,TRBV5-1,few
CASSLINTGYQPQHF,TGTGCCAGCAGCTTAATTAATACAGGGTATCAGCCCCAGCATTTT,15,TRBJ1-5,NA,TRBV7-2,NA
CACRQGRDEKLFF,TGTGCCTGCAGACAGGGGAGAGATGAAAAACTGTTTTTT,13,TRBJ1-4,TRBD1,TRBV27,NA
CASRSRGSDEQFF,TGTGCCAGCCGGTCTCGGGGGAGTGATGAGCAGTTCTTC,13,TRBJ2-1,NA,TRBV25-1,NA
CASSQEEASGLHNEQFF,TGTGCCAGCAGCCAAGAGGAGGCTAGCGGTCTACACAATGAGCAGTTCTTC,17,TRBJ2-1,TRBD2,TRBV4-2,few
CASSLRLADYEQYF,TGTGCCAGCAGTCTCCGACTAGCAGACTACGAGCAGTACTTC,14,TRBJ2-7,TRBD2,TRBV28,NA
CASSPNSNQPQHF,TGTGCCAGCAGCCCCAACTCAAATCAGCCCCAGCATTTT,13,TRBJ1-5,NA,TRBV6-5,NA
CASSTQGPVSAFF,TGTGCCAGTAGTACACAGGGGCCCGTGAGTGCTTTCTTT,13,TRBJ1-1,TRBD1,TRBV19,NA
CASSPQVSYGYTF,TGTGCCAGCAGCCCACAGGTCTCCTATGGCTACACCTTC,13,TRBJ1-2,NA,TRBV7-2,NA
CASSVGGGAEQYF,TGTGCCAGCAGCGTAGGAGGTGGCGCGGAGCAGTACTTC,13,TRBJ2-7,NA,TRBV9,few
CASSSRDQPQHF,TGTGCCAGCAGTTCCCGGGATCAGCCCCAGCATTTT,12,TRBJ1-5,NA,TRBV28,NA
CASSLGTALRSEKLFF,TGTGCCAGCAGCTTGGGGACAGCCCTACGGAGTGAAAAACTGTTTTTT,16,TRBJ1-4,NA,TRBV5-4,NA